This TCR beta chain was recorded in a study of shared clonotypes between healthy human individuals (dated by TCRdb to 2018 to 2020). Broadly, across the study: The cohort included a few men and a couple of women between 18 and 49 years of age. For each donor, three plates each were used for CD4 naive and CD4 memory, two plates were used for CD8 naive, and one plate was used for CD8 memory. To estimate repertoire size and how much clonotype sharing occurs between individuals, the study deeply sequenced the blood TCR repertoires of five healthy adults. To increase sequencing depth and limit assay-specific biases, TCR repertoire library preparation and sequencing were carried out by different laboratories using diverse techniques. Per donor, leukapheresis produced somewhere between about 0.9 and 9.5 billion PBMCs.

Paper-wide results and their limitations: Based on pairwise subsampling, the degree of clonotype sharing among donors was expected to be affected by sequencing depth. When a few donors were compared, the shared fraction of clonotypes was about 5% for naive CD4, 3.5% to 4% for naive CD8, 2% to 2.5% for memory CD4, and approximately 0.4% for memory CD8. The small number of donors limited the genetic and exposure-history diversity represented. Incomplete sequencing was indicated by rarefaction of sorted-subset datasets, despite the large sequencing depth. Clonotypes shared by all four sorted-subset donors showed higher generation probabilities than non-shared clonotypes. Estimated clonotype richness was generally larger for naive than for memory subsets. Only blood was sampled, and tissue TCR repertoires likely differ from those in blood.

For this clone: Its antigen is unknown. No much larger clone is present one base from it, and per-base qualities are unavailable.

The CDR3 numbers 15 residues from cysteine through phenylalanine. The entry retains the CDR3 DNA only, 45 bases that are in frame from base 1. CDR1 SGHTA and CDR2 FQGNSA were looked up in the germline V gene. The V end loses 1 base and the J end loses 0 bases, and a stretch of 9 bases separates them. The donors were healthy, HIV-negative adults with no recently reported acute infections or vaccinations. Every donor was a Caucasian adult living in Nashville, Tennessee, USA. CD4+ T cells were enriched by magnetic negative selection; naive cells were then positively selected on CD45RA, and the negative fraction formed the memory subset. After blood collection by leukapheresis, PBMCs were isolated using Ficoll-Histopaque density gradient centrifugation and then cryopreserved in the vapor phase of liquid nitrogen. Analytical flow cytometry was used to check the purity and quantity of every magnetically sorted T cell population. From each sorted fraction, genomic DNA was isolated and quantified by UV absorbance on a Nanodrop 2000c.

TCR CDR3 regions were amplified from genomic DNA by multiplex PCR using the deep immunoSEQ assay. Extracted genomic DNA from each cell subset was spread evenly across all wells of several immunoSEQ 96-well plates, with each plate serving as a replicate. For sorted subsets, approximately 200 ng of genomic DNA, equivalent to around 29,000 T cell genomes, went into each replicate PCR. Purified libraries were measured with a Qubit 3.0 fluorometer, size-checked on a Bioanalyzer 2100, and measured again with the KAPA Library Quantification kit. Every immunoSEQ 96-well plate was sequenced on a separate single-read 150-cycle Illumina NextSeq 550 flow cell. In the source study's methods: Because the immunoSEQ output included only junctional sequences and no quality scores, the filtering could not be the same as the filtering used for full-length reads. Sequences were annotated with PyIR, a Python wrapper for IgBLAST v1.9, and V/J genes and CDR3 were assigned using IMGT germline references. Reads were removed for weak V/J assignments (E-value above 1e-6), missing CDR3, stop codons, out-of-frame junctions, or ambiguous translated residues. A V3J clonotype was defined by an identical inferred V gene, J gene, and CDR3 amino acid sequence. The percentage overlap between two repertoires was calculated by dividing the number of shared unique clonotypes by the size of the smaller repertoire. RTK rarefaction, the Chao1 estimator, and Recon v2.1 estimates of unobserved clonotypes were used to assess repertoire richness. Generation probabilities were computed with OLGA for all TCRbeta clonotypes obtained by the gDNA method from several donors. The source is immuneACCESS, and TCRdb retained only in-frame sequences with V and J called. Part of the clones is not carried over; for the studies checked, unresolved V genes explain less than half of this, and the remainder is unexplained. The V and J calls and clone size come from that table; D and trimming were worked out from the DNA. This sample is represented by about 2.4 million clones; roughly 93% of them were singletons. The top ten clonotypes cover roughly 0.36% of the sample.

The clonotype was recovered from a man aged 18 to 30 in good health. Some clones in this sample may be carry-over from other donors' samples. The sequenced sample was naive CD4+ T cells from PBMCs. The cell subset or site label, read with the paper, signifies: CD45RA+ positively selected. This sequence uses TRBV7-2 and TRBJ1-1; the D gene remains uncertain. The bases read TGTGCCAGCAGCTTAGAGGCGTCACTGAACACTGAAGCTTTCTTT. This translates into CASSLEASLNTEAFF.